The clone carrying this T cell receptor beta chain was seen only a few times. These data come from a study of identical twins. A universal primer site arose from template switching, and cDNA bore unique molecular identifiers. One entry per CDR3 protein, called by TCRdb with MiXCR from the 5' RACE reads. The table has about 690,000 distinct CDR3 sequences, approximately 21% seen once. Looked up from germline, CDR1 is DFQATT and CDR2 is SNEGSKA (reference sequence). This CDR3 spans 15 amino acids. J gave up 3 bases and V 3 bases, and 8 bases lay outside the gene matches. These data were also reused for a study on T cells expressing NK-cell markers.

V usage is TRBV20-1 and J usage is TRBJ2-3; 8 bases fit TRBD2. The source is a woman aged 18-29 years in good health. The source material was PBMCs. The CDR3 sequence: CSASLAGGLTDTQYF. The CDR3 nucleotides are TGCAGTGCTAGCCTTGCGGGGGGCCTGACAGATACGCAGTATTTT.